This section outlines one T cell receptor (beta chain) sequence together with its context. A read error may be the cause here, since a much bigger clone is one base away. Germline V lookup: CDR1 DFQATT, CDR2 SNEGSKA (reference sequence). The CDR3 contains 12 residues. This sample's RNA came from whole unsorted tissue. This sample was taken from a study of tumor and adjacent non-tumor tissue in lung cancer. TCRbeta libraries were built with three rounds of nested PCR, modified from ARM-PCR. TCRdb re-analysed the multiplex PCR reads in MiXCR, keeping a single row per CDR3 protein. This table holds under 100,000 distinct CDR3 sequences, less than 75% found once.

This TCR derives from a woman aged 70-85 years with non-small cell lung cancer. This chain uses TRBV20-1 with TRBJ2-1; D unclear. The sequencing input was lung tumor tissue. The CDR3 protein is CSVRDPNTRQFF. The CDR3 DNA follows: TGCAGTGTTAGAGACCCGAACACCCGCCAGTTCTTC.